The entry below gives a single T cell receptor (beta chain) sequence along with its context. Its antigen is undetermined. Active moderate-to-severe ophthalmopathy, Clinical Activity Score at least 3, NOSPECS at least 4, under 3 months' duration. This record belongs to a study of T cells in Graves' hyperthyroidism and ophthalmopathy. Amplification of TCR beta CDR3 regions used RNA as the template. With the HTBI primer set, the TCR CDR3 went through a first round of RT-PCR. Using its own MiXCR run on the multiplex PCR reads, TCRdb lists one record per CDR3 protein. The sample lists more than 450,000 distinct CDR3 sequences, 20% occurring once. The study, taken as a whole, reports: Blood held most thyroid clonotypes expanded above 0.001 frequency.

Sequencing input: blood. This TCR was recovered from a man aged 35-49 years with Graves' ophthalmopathy.

Written as DNA, the CDR3 is TGTGCTAGTCTCCGGGACAACTACAATGAGCAGTTCTTC. It is translated as CASLRDNYNEQFF. This chain connects TRBV12-5 to TRBJ2-1; a possible D gene is TRBD1 (6 bases). Deletions cut 8 bases from V and 3 bases from J, with 11 bases between. CDR3 size: 13 residues. CDR1 LGHNT and CDR2 FRNRAP come from the germline V gene.